The 31 T cell receptor beta chains below were found in one sample sequenced in a study of blood T cell repertoires in COVID-19. Method: immunoSEQ multiplex PCR; TCRdb's copy keeps in-frame clones and lacks some. Of about 130,000 clones listed, under 85% are singletons. The sequencing input was peripheral blood. The source of these receptors is a man in his fifties or sixties with acute or convalescent COVID-19.

V usage is TRBV29-1 and J usage is TRBJ1-1; D is ambiguous. The V end was cut by 4 bases, the J end by 3 bases, with 18 bases between. CDR1 and CDR2 (germline): SQVTM, ANQGSEA. The CDR3 extends over 15 amino acids. CDR3 residues: CSVGRGSRLDTEAFF. DNA for the CDR3: TGCAGCGTTGGCCGAGGGTCGCGGTTGGACACTGAAGCTTTCTTT.

The chain recombines TRBV28 with TRBJ1-4; unclear D gene. Germline V gene data show CDR1 as MDHEN and CDR2 as SYDVKM. The V end lost 3 bases, the J end lost 5 bases, and 7 bases lay between the germline ends. The CDR3 spans 13 residues. The CDR3 loop reads CASSFLPNEKLFF. The CDR3 nucleotides are TGTGCCAGCAGTTTTCTACCCAATGAAAAACTGTTTTTT.

The V and J genes are TRBV11-3 and TRBJ2-1; TRBD1 agrees at 7 bases. CDR1 and CDR2 from the germline V gene are SGHNT and YENEEA. The V and J ends lost 0 bases and 9 bases, in that order; junction bases with no gene match: 8. The length of the CDR3 is 15 residues. CDR3 amino acids: CASSLEAGGNIEQFF. In DNA, the CDR3 is TGTGCCAGCAGCTTAGAGGCAGGGGGTAATATTGAGCAGTTCTTC.

The chain couples TRBV9 to TRBJ2-2; 7 positions agree with TRBD2. Germline CDR1 is SGDLS and CDR2 is YYNGEE. This CDR3 region has 15 residues. The junction had 4 bases not matched to a gene; V was cut back by 0 bases and J by 5 bases. The CDR3 loop reads CASSVASGKTGELFF. The CDR3 DNA reads TGTGCCAGCAGCGTAGCCAGCGGGAAGACCGGGGAGCTGTTTTTT.

J is TRBJ1-3 and V is TRBV11-1, with a tentative D call TRBD1 (5 bases). Per the germline V gene, CDR1 is SGHAT and CDR2 is FQDESV (reference sequence). V dropped 2 bases and J dropped 16 bases, with 21 bases sitting between them. This CDR3 is 14 amino acids long. The CDR3 is CASSLPGAFGAKYF. The CDR3 nucleotides read TGTGCCAGCAGCTTACCCGGAGCCTTTGGGGCGAAGTATTTT. The full variable domain, its missing parts supplied by reference TRBV11-1 and TRBJ1-3, is EAEVAQSPRYKITEKSQAVAFWCDPISGHATLYWYRQILGQGPELLVQFQDESVVDDSQLPKDRFSAERLKGVDSTLKIQPAELGDSAMYLCASSLPGAFGAKYFGEGSWLTVV.

V is TRBV20-1 and J is TRBJ2-7, with 8 bases that match TRBD1. J was trimmed by 4 bases and V by 3 bases; bases with no gene match: 8. Germline values: CDR1 DFQATT, CDR2 SNEGSKA (reference sequence). The CDR3 is 14 residues long. The CDR3 DNA follows: TGCAGTGCTAGTGTCCGGGACAGGCCTTACGAGCAGTACTTC. The encoded protein is CSASVRDRPYEQYF.

The chain couples TRBV20-1 to TRBJ2-2; 11 nucleotides line up with TRBD2. Germline loops: CDR1 DFQATT, CDR2 SNEGSKA (reference sequence). The V gene end was trimmed by 3 bases and the J gene end by 2 bases; junction bases not matched to a gene: 5. CDR3 length equals 16 residues. DNA for the CDR3: TGCAGTGCTAGTCTTAGACTAGCGGGAAACACCGGGGAGCTGTTTTTT. Translation: CSASLRLAGNTGELFF.

This chain connects TRBV5-1 to TRBJ1-1; the match to TRBD1 covers 10 bases. The CDR3 contains 14 residues. Germline V CDR1 and CDR2: SGHRS, YFSETQ. V lost 6 bases, J lost 4 bases, and 6 bases stayed unmatched. The CDR3, as DNA: TGCGCCAGCACGGAGACAGGGGGCGTCACTGAAGCTTTCTTT. This gives the protein CASTETGGVTEAFF. The variable domain in full, with the rest retrieved from reference TRBV5-1 and TRBJ1-1, is KAGVTQTPRYLIKTRGQQVTLSCSPISGHRSVSWYQQTPGQGLQFLFEYFSETQRNKGNFPGRFSGRQFSNSRSEMNVSTLELGDSALYLCASTETGGVTEAFFGQGTRLTVV.

The chain joins TRBV18 to TRBJ2-4; D is possibly TRBD2 (6 bases). Deletions cut 1 base from V and 5 bases from J, with 6 bases between. CDR3 length: 13 amino acids. Germline values: CDR1 KGHSH, CDR2 LQKENI. In DNA form, the CDR3 reads TGTGCCAGCTCACCACAGCGGGAAAACATTCAGTACTTC. This codes for CASSPQRENIQYF.

This rearrangement joins TRBV27 to TRBJ2-3; maybe TRBD1 (5 bases). The CDR3 covers 13 residues. Germline CDR1 and CDR2: MNHEY and SMNVEV (reference sequence). The V and J ends lost 5 bases and 4 bases respectively, with 10 bases between them. CDR3: CASSPLTADTQYF. In nucleotides, the CDR3 is TGTGCCAGCAGTCCCCTGACAGCAGATACGCAGTATTTT.

This chain uses TRBV3-1 (or the pseudogene TRBV3-2) with TRBJ1-1; 9 nucleotides agree with TRBD1. The CDR3 contains 12 residues. V gave up 4 bases and J gave up 11 bases; unmatched junction bases: 5. The germline gives CDR1 LGHDT, CDR2 YNNKEL (reference sequence). CDR3 loop: CASSPNRGLAFF. The CDR3 region has the DNA TGTGCCAGCAGCCCAAACAGGGGGCTGGCTTTCTTT.

This clone was seen only a few times. The chain employs TRBV10-3 and TRBJ2-1, with a tentative D call TRBD2 (5 bases). V gave up 6 bases and J gave up 5 bases, with 17 bases separating them. Germline V lookup: CDR1 ENHRY, CDR2 SYGVKD. The CDR3 has 15 residues. CDR3 loop: CAIRGLATSDNEQFF. The CDR3 DNA follows: TGTGCCATCAGGGGCCTAGCCACATCCGACAATGAGCAGTTCTTC.

The chain uses TRBV19 and TRBJ2-3; no firm D call. CDR1 LNHDA and CDR2 SQIVND come from the germline V gene (reference sequence). Trimming shortened V by 5 bases and J by 0 bases, and 6 bases separated the two germline ends. The CDR3 has 13 residues. The CDR3 protein is CASSGQSTDTQYF. The CDR3 DNA follows: TGTGCCAGTAGTGGGCAGAGCACAGATACGCAGTATTTT.

The CDR3 here is CASSIRDRVYGYTF. The CDR3 region has the DNA TGTGCCAGTAGTATCCGTGACAGGGTCTATGGCTACACCTTC. The V and J genes are TRBV19 and TRBJ1-2; 7 bases agree with TRBD1. CDR3 length: 14 amino acids. The V segment lost 3 bases and the J segment 4 bases; nucleotides outside the gene matches: 5. Germline CDR1 and CDR2: LNHDA and SQIVND (reference sequence).

The chain recombines TRBV18 with TRBJ2-5, with D hard to call. The CDR3 length is 13 residues. Per germline, CDR1 KGHSH and CDR2 LQKENI. V was shortened by 4 bases and J by 2 bases, with 8 bases between the two germline ends. CDR3: CASSRGGQETQYF. CDR3 in DNA: TGTGCCAGCTCACGTGGCGGTCAAGAGACCCAGTACTTC.

The chain employs TRBV18 and TRBJ2-1, with a weak D call TRBD1 (6 bases). The CDR3 sequence is 15 residues long. CDR1 and CDR2 from the germline V gene are KGHSH and LQKENI. V lost 3 bases, J lost 9 bases, and 18 bases lay in between. The CDR3 here is CASSPRTASASEQFF. CDR3 in DNA: TGTGCCAGCTCACCGAGGACAGCCAGCGCCAGTGAGCAGTTCTTC.

This clone has just a few counts. The chain recombines TRBV5-6 with TRBJ1-5, with D perhaps TRBD1 (6 bases). There are 14 residues in the CDR3. V shed 4 bases and J shed 5 bases, with 13 bases lying between them. From germline, CDR1 is SGHDT and CDR2 YYEEEE. The CDR3 DNA reads as TGTGCCAGCAGCCGGAGGGGGGGCGATCAGCCCCAGCATTTT. It is translated as CASSRRGGDQPQHF. Supplemented by reference TRBV5-6 and TRBJ1-5, the full variable domain reads DAGVTQSPTHLIKTRGQQVTLRCSPKSGHDTVSWYQQALGQGPQFIFQYYEEEERQRGNFPDRFSGHQFPNYSSELNVNALLLGDSALYLCASSRRGGDQPQHFGDGTRLSIL.

This rearrangement joins TRBV10-2 to TRBJ1-5; perhaps TRBD1 as D (5 bases). This CDR3 is 14 amino acids long. The V end was cut by 3 bases, the J end by 3 bases, with 9 bases between. The germline V gene encodes CDR1 WSHSY and CDR2 SAAADI. The CDR3 loop is CASSDRQSNQPQHF. Here the CDR3 DNA reads TGCGCCAGCAGTGACCGACAGTCCAATCAGCCCCAGCATTTT.

The rearrangement uses TRBV19 and TRBJ2-7; 11 bases align to TRBD2. This CDR3 comprises 16 residues. The trim removed 3 bases at V and 0 bases at J, leaving 4 bases unmatched. Germline CDR1 LNHDA, CDR2 SQIVND (reference sequence). CDR3 sequence: CASSIRLAGPSYEQYF. The CDR3 nucleotides are TGTGCCAGTAGTATCCGACTAGCGGGACCCTCCTACGAGCAGTACTTC.

The genes are TRBV6-6 and TRBJ2-2; 8 bases fit TRBD2. The CDR3 has 15 amino acids. V gave up 5 bases and J gave up 2 bases; unmatched junction bases: 4. In germline, CDR1 is MNHNY, CDR2 SVGAGI (reference sequence). CDR3 amino acids: CASSGGLVNTGELFF. CDR3 DNA sequence: TGTGCCAGCAGTGGGGGACTAGTTAACACCGGGGAGCTGTTTTTT.

This clone was counted once. The rearrangement links TRBV7-9 to TRBJ2-7, with a possible D match to TRBD2 (5 bases). The CDR3 loop spans 13 amino acids. Germline assignment: CDR1 SEHNR and CDR2 FQNEAQ (reference sequence). V shed 5 bases and J shed 7 bases, with 15 bases lying between them. The CDR3 DNA sequence: TGTGCCAGCAGCCGCAGCGGAGCTATAGAGCAGTACTTC. Translating gives CASSRSGAIEQYF.

In this sample, this clone turned up a few times. The CDR3 is CASSPPGQGVDGYTF. The CDR3, as DNA: TGTGCCAGCTCACCGCCAGGACAGGGGGTGGATGGCTACACCTTC. The V and J genes are TRBV18 and TRBJ1-2; 10 bases map to TRBD1. CDR3 length equals 15 residues. Germline loops: CDR1 KGHSH, CDR2 LQKENI. V was pared by 3 bases and J by 6 bases, with 7 bases of the junction left unmatched.

The rearrangement links TRBV7-8 to TRBJ2-1; TRBD2 matches 12 bases. Looked up from germline, CDR1 is SGHVS and CDR2 is FQNEAQ. CDR3 length: 15 residues. The V segment lost 4 bases and the J segment 8 bases; nucleotides outside the gene matches: 6. Here the CDR3 DNA reads TGTGCCAGCAGCTCCAGACTAGCGGGAGCGTATGAGCAGTTCTTC. Translated: CASSSRLAGAYEQFF.

The chain combines TRBV5-1 with TRBJ1-1; D remains ambiguous. The V end lost 5 bases, the J end lost 3 bases, and 8 bases lay between the germline ends. Germline V gene lookup returns CDR1 SGHRS and CDR2 YFSETQ. CDR3 length: 12 residues. The DNA for the CDR3 is TGCGCCAGCAGTCAGGAACACACTGAAGCTTTCTTT. Residues: CASSQEHTEAFF. Variable domain in full (rest from reference TRBV5-1 and TRBJ1-1): KAGVTQTPRYLIKTRGQQVTLSCSPISGHRSVSWYQQTPGQGLQFLFEYFSETQRNKGNFPGRFSGRQFSNSRSEMNVSTLELGDSALYLCASSQEHTEAFFGQGTRLTVV.

This chain uses TRBV7-9 with TRBJ2-7, with D unclear. From germline, CDR1 is SEHNR and CDR2 FQNEAQ (reference sequence). The CDR3 is 14 amino acids. Between the trimmed V and J ends, which lost 3 bases and 1 base, there was a span of 10 bases. The CDR3 nucleotides are TGTGCCAGCAGCTTCGCAGCGAGGTCCTACGAGCAGTACTTC. Residues: CASSFAARSYEQYF.

The V gene is TRBV7-6, the J gene TRBJ2-1; D is possibly TRBD2 (5 bases). The CDR3 is made up of 16 amino acids. Germline values: CDR1 SGHVS, CDR2 FNYEAQ. Deletions cut 0 bases from V and 2 bases from J, with 11 bases between. The CDR3 spells CASSLARVAPYNEQFF. The DNA of the CDR3 is TGTGCCAGCAGCTTAGCGAGGGTCGCCCCCTACAATGAGCAGTTCTTC.

The V and J genes are TRBV5-4 and TRBJ1-3, with a tentative D call TRBD1 (5 bases). Germline V gene lookup returns CDR1 SGHNT and CDR2 YYREEE (reference sequence). The CDR3 is 14 residues long. The V end lost 3 bases, the J end lost 0 bases, and 7 bases lay between the germline ends. The CDR3 nucleotides read TGTGCCAGCAGCTCGACAGACTCTGGAAACACCATATATTTT. Amino acids: CASSSTDSGNTIYF.

The chain links TRBV18 to TRBJ1-2; D call uncertain. V lost 4 bases to trimming and J lost 8 bases, with 20 bases between them. This CDR3 has 15 amino acids. The germline gives CDR1 KGHSH, CDR2 LQKENI. The CDR3 is CASSLSGPAGGGYTF. CDR3 nucleotide sequence: TGTGCCAGCTCACTATCCGGTCCAGCTGGCGGGGGCTACACCTTC.

V usage is TRBV9 and J usage is TRBJ2-7; 9 positions match TRBD1. This CDR3 spans 15 amino acids. CDR1 and CDR2 from the germline V gene are SGDLS and YYNGEE. J gave up 4 bases and V 2 bases, and 7 bases lay outside the gene matches. The CDR3 DNA sequence: TGTGCCAGCAGCGTGGGGAGACAGGGGGGATACGAGCAGTACTTC. It specifies CASSVGRQGGYEQYF.

The rearrangement joins TRBV28 to TRBJ2-5; TRBD2 matches at 14 bases. Germline V gene lookup returns CDR1 MDHEN and CDR2 SYDVKM. The CDR3 has 15 residues. J lost 4 bases, V lost 2 bases, and 0 bases had no gene match. The CDR3 DNA sequence: TGTGCCAGCAGTTTAGGACTAGCGGGAGGAGAGACCCAGTACTTC. Residues: CASSLGLAGGETQYF.

This chain uses TRBV7-8 with TRBJ2-4; TRBD2 matches at 10 bases. CDR3 length equals 16 residues. V shed 3 bases and J 7 bases; nucleotides not matched to a gene: 9. From germline, CDR1 is SGHVS and CDR2 FQNEAQ. CDR3 region: CASSFSVAGGGNIQYF. In DNA, the CDR3 is TGTGCCAGCAGCTTTTCTGTAGCGGGAGGTGGGAACATTCAGTACTTC.